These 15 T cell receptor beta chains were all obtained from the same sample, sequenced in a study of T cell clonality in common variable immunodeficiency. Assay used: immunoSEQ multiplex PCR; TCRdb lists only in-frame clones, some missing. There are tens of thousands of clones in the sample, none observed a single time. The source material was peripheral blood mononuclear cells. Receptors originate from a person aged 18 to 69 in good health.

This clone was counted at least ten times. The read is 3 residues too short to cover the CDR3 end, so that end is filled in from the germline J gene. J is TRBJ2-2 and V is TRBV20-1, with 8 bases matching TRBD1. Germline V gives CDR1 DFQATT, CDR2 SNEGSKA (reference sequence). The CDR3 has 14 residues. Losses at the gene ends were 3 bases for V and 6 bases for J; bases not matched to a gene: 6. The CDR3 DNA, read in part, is TGCAGTGCTAGTAGGACAGGGCGGGCCGGGGAG. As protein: CSASRTGRAGE. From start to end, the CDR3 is CSASRTGRAGELFF.

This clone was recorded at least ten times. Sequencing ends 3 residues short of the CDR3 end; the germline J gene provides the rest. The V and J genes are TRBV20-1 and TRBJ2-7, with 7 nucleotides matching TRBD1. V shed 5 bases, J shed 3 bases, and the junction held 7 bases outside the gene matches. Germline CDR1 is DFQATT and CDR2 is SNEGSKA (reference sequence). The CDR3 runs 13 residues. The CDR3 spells CSALTGTVYEQYF. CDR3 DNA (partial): TGCAGTGCTCTCACCGGGACAGTCTACGAG.

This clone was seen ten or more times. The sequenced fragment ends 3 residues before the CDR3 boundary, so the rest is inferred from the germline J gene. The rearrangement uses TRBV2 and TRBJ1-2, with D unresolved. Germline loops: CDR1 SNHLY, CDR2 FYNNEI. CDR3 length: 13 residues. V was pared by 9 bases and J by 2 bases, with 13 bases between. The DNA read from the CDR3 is TGTGCCAGAGCGGACGGAGAGAACTATGGC. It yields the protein CARADGENYG. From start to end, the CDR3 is CARADGENYGYTF.

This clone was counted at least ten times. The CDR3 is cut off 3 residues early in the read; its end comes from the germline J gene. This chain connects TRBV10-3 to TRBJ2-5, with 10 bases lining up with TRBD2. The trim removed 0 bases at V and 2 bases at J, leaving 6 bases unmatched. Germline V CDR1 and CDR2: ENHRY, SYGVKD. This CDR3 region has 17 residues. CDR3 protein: CAISESISGGKQETQYF. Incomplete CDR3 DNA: TGTGCCATCAGTGAGTCAATTAGCGGGGGGAAACAAGAGACC.

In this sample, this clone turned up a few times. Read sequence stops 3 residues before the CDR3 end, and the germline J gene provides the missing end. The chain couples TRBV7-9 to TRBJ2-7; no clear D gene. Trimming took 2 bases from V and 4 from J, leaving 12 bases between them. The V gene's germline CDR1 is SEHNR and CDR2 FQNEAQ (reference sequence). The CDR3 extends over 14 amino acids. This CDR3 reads CASSLSPTLYEQYF. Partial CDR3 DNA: TGTGCCAGCAGCTTAAGCCCTACACTATACGAG.

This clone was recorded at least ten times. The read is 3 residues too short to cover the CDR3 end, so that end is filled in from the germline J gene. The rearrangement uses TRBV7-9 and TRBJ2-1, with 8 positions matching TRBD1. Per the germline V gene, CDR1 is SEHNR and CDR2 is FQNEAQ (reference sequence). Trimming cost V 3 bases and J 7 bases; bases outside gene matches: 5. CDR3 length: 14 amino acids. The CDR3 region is CASSFGQGANEQFF. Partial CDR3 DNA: TGTGCCAGCAGCTTCGGGCAGGGGGCAAATGAG.

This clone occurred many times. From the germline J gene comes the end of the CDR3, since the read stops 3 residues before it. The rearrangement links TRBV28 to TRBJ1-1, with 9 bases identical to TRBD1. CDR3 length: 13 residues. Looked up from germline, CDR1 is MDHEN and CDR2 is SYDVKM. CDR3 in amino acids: CASSLPIGQGAFF. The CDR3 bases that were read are TGTGCCAGCAGTTTACCTATTGGACAGGGG.

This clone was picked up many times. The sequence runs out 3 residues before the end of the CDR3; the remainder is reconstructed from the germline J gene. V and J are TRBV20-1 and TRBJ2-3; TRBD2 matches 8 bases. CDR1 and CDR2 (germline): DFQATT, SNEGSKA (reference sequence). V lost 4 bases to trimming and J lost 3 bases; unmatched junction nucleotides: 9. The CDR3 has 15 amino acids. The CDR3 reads CSANIRAGGTDTQYF. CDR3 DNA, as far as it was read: TGCAGTGCTAATATTCGGGCGGGAGGAACAGATACG.

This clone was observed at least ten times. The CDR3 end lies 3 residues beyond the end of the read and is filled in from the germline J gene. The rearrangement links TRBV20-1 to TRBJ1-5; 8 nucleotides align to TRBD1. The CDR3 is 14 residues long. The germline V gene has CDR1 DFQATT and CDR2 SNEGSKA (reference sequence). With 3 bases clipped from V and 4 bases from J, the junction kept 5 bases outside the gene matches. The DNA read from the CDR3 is TGCAGTGCTAGGGCCGGACAGGGAAATCAGCCC. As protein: CSARAGQGNQP. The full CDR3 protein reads CSARAGQGNQPQHF.

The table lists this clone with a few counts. The covered CDR3 bases are TGCGCCAGCAGTGAAACAGGGGGTCGGAACACTGAA. Protein product: CASSETGGRNTE. The whole CDR3 protein reads CASSETGGRNTEAFF. The gene calls are TRBV10-2 and TRBJ1-1, with 8 bases that match TRBD1. The CDR3 end is not reached by the read, which stops 3 residues before it; the germline J gene fills it in. Germline assignment: CDR1 WSHSY and CDR2 SAAADI. The CDR3 extends over 15 amino acids. V lost 3 bases to trimming and J lost 1 base; unmatched junction nucleotides: 4.

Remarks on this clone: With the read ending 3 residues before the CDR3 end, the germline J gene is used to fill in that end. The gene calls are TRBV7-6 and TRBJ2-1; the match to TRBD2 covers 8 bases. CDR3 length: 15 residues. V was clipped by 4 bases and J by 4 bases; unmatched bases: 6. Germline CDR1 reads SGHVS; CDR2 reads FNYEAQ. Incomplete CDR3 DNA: TGTGCCAGCAGCTCAAGCGGGAGTCGGTACAATGAG. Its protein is CASSSSGSRYNE. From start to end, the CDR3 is CASSSSGSRYNEQFF.

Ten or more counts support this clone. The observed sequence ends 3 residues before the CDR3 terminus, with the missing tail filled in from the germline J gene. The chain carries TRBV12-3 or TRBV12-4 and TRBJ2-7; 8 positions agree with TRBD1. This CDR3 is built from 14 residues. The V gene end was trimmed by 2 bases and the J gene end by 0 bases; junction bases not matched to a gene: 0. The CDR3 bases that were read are TGTGCCAGCAGTTTAACAGGGGGCTCCTACGAG. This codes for CASSLTGGSYE. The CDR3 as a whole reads CASSLTGGSYEQYF.

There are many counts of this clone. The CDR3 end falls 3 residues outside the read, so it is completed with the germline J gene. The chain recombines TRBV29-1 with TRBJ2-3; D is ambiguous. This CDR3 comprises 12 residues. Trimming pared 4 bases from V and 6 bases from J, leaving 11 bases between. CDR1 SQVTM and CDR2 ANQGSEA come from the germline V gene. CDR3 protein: CSVAPSRDTQYF. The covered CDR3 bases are TGCAGCGTTGCCCCCAGTCGCGATACG.

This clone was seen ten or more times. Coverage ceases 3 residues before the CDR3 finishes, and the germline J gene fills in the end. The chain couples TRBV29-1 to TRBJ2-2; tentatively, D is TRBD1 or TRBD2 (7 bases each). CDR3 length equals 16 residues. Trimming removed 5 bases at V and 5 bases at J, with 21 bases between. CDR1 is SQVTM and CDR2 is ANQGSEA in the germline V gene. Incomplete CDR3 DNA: TGCAGCGTTCGACAGGGAGGGACCTTTTATACCGGGGAG. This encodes CSVRQGGTFYTGE. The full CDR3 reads CSVRQGGTFYTGELFF.

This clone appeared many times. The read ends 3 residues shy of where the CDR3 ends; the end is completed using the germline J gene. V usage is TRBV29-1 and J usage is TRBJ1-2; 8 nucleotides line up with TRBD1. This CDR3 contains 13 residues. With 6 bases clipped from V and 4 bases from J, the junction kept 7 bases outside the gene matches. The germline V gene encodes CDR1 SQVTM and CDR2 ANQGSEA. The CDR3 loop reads CSVFSGGGYGYTF. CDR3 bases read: TGCAGCGTGTTTTCAGGGGGCGGCTATGGC.